What follows are 11 T cell receptor beta chains derived from one specimen sequenced in a study of T cell responses to AZD1222 COVID-19 vaccine. The assay was immunoSEQ multiplex PCR, and TCRdb's table has in-frame clones only and misses some. Of roughly 160,000 clones in the sample, roughly 93% are singletons; the top ten hold about 0.9%. The sample here was peripheral blood, taken on day 0 of AZD1222 vaccination. The receptors were sampled from an adult in good health.

J is TRBJ1-2 and V is TRBV7-8; TRBD1 is a possible D gene (6 bases). CDR3 size: 15 residues. The germline V gene encodes CDR1 SGHVS and CDR2 FQNEAQ. V dropped 5 bases and J dropped 2 bases, with 15 bases sitting between them. The CDR3 DNA reads TGTGCCAGCAGCCGAGGGGGGCCGGTAAACTATGGCTACACCTTC. This gives the protein CASSRGGPVNYGYTF. The full variable domain, its missing parts supplied by reference TRBV7-8 and TRBJ1-2, is GAGVSQSPRYKVAKRGQDVALRCDPISGHVSLFWYQQALGQGPEFLTYFQNEAQLDKSGLPSDRFFAERPEGSVSTLKIQRTQQEDSAVYLCASSRGGPVNYGYTFGSGTRLTVV.

The V gene is TRBV3-1 (or the pseudogene TRBV3-2), the J gene TRBJ2-2; D ambiguous. The germline gives CDR1 LGHDT, CDR2 YNNKEL (reference sequence). Trimming took off 3 bases at V and 5 bases at J, with 4 bases between the two ends. CDR3 length: 12 amino acids. CDR3 sequence reads: CASSHRTGELFF. The CDR3 coding sequence is TGTGCCAGCAGCCACAGGACCGGGGAGCTGTTTTTT.

The V and J genes are TRBV11-3 and TRBJ2-2, with 10 positions matching TRBD1. This CDR3 comprises 16 residues. In germline, CDR1 is SGHNT, CDR2 YENEEA. Trimming removed 5 bases from V and 8 bases from J; junction bases left unmatched: 11. The CDR3 region is CASSPFGQGVGGELFF. The DNA of the CDR3 is TGTGCCAGCAGCCCTTTCGGACAGGGGGTCGGAGGGGAGCTGTTTTTT.

This clone was recorded once. V gene TRBV3-1 (or the pseudogene TRBV3-2) combines with J gene TRBJ1-6; TRBD1 agrees at 7 bases. CDR3 size: 17 residues. Germline CDR1 is LGHDT and CDR2 is YNNKEL (reference sequence). Germline trimming cut 3 bases from V and 1 base from J; bases unmatched to any gene: 6. CDR3 sequence (DNA): TGTGCCAGCAGCCACGGGAGGACAGGATCCTATAATTCACCCCTCCACTTT. Encoded protein: CASSHGRTGSYNSPLHF.

The chain combines TRBV18 with TRBJ1-5; TRBD1 matches 7 bases. The junction had 7 bases not matched to a gene; V was cut back by 2 bases and J by 0 bases. This CDR3 contains 17 residues. Looked up from germline, CDR1 is KGHSH and CDR2 is LQKENI. In DNA form, the CDR3 reads TGTGCCAGCTCACCATTCGGGACAGCTGATAGCAATCAGCCCCAGCATTTT. This encodes CASSPFGTADSNQPQHF.

The chain couples TRBV12-3 or TRBV12-4 to TRBJ1-5; D is unresolved. V lost 1 base to trimming and J lost 1 base, with 2 bases between them. The CDR3 is 13 residues long. Written as DNA, the CDR3 is TGTGCCAGCAGTTTAGAGAGCAATCAGCCCCAGCATTTT. Its translation is CASSLESNQPQHF.

This chain connects TRBV7-9 to TRBJ2-1; no reliable D call. This CDR3 region has 13 residues. CDR1 is SEHNR and CDR2 is FQNEAQ in the germline V gene (reference sequence). Trimming shortened V by 2 bases and J by 9 bases, and 11 bases separated the two germline ends. CDR3 DNA sequence: TGTGCCAGCAGCTTAATGATAAACGGTGAGCAGTTCTTC. Translated, it gives CASSLMINGEQFF. Full variable domain (outside the CDR3, taken from reference TRBV7-9 and TRBJ2-1): DTGVSQNPRHKITKRGQNVTFRCDPISEHNRLYWYRQTLGQGPEFLTYFQNEAQLEKSRLLSDRFSAERPKGSFSTLEIQRTEQGDSAMYLCASSLMINGEQFFGPGTRLTVL.

The chain combines TRBV4-1 with TRBJ2-3, with a possible D match to TRBD2 (6 bases). The V and J ends lost 4 bases and 9 bases respectively, with 14 bases between them. Germline V gives CDR1 MGHRA, CDR2 YSYEKL. The CDR3 is made up of 13 amino acids. The CDR3 region has the DNA TGCGCCAGCAGCCCGGGACTGTTGAGGACGCAGTATTTT. It is translated as CASSPGLLRTQYF.

This clone qualifies as medium-sized. This chain connects TRBV2 to TRBJ1-5; 9 nucleotides agree with TRBD1. The CDR3 loop spans 13 amino acids. Germline V lookup: CDR1 SNHLY, CDR2 FYNNEI. V gave up 8 bases and J gave up 4 bases; unmatched junction bases: 3. CDR3 sequence reads: CASQGTGNQPQHF. The CDR3, as DNA: TGTGCCAGCCAGGGGACAGGGAATCAGCCCCAGCATTTT.

This sequence joins TRBV9 and TRBJ2-3, with 8 nucleotides matching TRBD2. This CDR3 has 16 amino acids. Unmatched junction bases numbered 11, after V lost 6 bases and J lost 2 bases. The germline CDR1 and CDR2 sequences are SGDLS and YYNGEE. CDR3 coding DNA: TGTGCCAGCAAATTCTCGGGGGGGCCTTCCACAGATACGCAGTATTTT. Residues: CASKFSGGPSTDTQYF.

The V gene is TRBV27, the J gene TRBJ1-5; D unresolved. From germline, CDR1 is MNHEY and CDR2 SMNVEV (reference sequence). V was pared by 5 bases and J by 3 bases, with 14 bases between. This CDR3 has 15 residues. The DNA of the CDR3 is TGTGCCAGCAGTCCGTCGGGCGGTCACAATCAGCCCCAGCATTTT. It translates to CASSPSGGHNQPQHF.